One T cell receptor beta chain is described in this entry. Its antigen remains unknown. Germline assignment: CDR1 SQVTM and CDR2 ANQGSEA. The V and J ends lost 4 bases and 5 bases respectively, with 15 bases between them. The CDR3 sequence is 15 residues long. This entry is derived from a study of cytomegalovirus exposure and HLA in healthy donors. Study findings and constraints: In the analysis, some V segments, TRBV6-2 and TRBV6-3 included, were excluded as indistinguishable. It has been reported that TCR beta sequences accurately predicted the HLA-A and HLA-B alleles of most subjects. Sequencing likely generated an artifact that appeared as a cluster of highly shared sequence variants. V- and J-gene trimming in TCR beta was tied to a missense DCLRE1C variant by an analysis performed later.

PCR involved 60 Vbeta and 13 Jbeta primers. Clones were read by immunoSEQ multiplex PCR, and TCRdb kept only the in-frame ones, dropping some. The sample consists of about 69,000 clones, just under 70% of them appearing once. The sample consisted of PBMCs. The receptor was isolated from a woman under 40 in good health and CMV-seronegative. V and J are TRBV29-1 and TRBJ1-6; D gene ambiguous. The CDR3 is CSVALRAGDNSPLHF. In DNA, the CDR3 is TGCAGCGTTGCCCTGCGGGCAGGCGATAATTCACCCCTCCACTTT.